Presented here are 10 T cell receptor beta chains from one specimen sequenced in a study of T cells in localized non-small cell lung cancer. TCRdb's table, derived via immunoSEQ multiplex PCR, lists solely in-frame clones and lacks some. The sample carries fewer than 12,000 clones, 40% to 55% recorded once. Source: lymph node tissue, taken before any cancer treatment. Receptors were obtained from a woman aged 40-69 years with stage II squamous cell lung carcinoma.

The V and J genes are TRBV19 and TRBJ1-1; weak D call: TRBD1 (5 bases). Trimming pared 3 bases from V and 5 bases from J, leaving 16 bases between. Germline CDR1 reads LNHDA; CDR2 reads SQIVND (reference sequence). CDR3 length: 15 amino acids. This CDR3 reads CASSMETSWGTEAFF. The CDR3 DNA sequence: TGTGCCAGTAGTATGGAGACCTCTTGGGGGACTGAAGCTTTCTTT.

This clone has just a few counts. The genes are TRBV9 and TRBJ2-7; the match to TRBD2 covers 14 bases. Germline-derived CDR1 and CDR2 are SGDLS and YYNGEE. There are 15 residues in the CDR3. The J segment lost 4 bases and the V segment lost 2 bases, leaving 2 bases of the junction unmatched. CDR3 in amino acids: CASSVGTSGSYEQYF. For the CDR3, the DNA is TGTGCCAGCAGCGTGGGGACTAGCGGGAGTTACGAGCAGTACTTC.

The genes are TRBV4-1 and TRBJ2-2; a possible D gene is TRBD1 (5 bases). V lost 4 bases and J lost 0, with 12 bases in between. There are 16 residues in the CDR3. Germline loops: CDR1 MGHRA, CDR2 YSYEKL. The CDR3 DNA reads TGCGCCAGCAGCCTAGCAGGGTCGGCGAACACCGGGGAGCTGTTTTTT. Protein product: CASSLAGSANTGELFF.

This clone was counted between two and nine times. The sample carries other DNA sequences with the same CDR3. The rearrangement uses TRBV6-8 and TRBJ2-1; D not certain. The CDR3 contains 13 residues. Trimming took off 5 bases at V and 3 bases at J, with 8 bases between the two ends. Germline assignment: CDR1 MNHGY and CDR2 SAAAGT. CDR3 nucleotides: TGTGCCAGCAGTCGCGATAGCTACAATGAGCAGTTCTTC. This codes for CASSRDSYNEQFF.

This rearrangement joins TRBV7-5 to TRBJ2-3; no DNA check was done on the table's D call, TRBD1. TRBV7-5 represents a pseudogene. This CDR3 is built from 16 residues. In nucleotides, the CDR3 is TGTGCCAGCAGCTGGGGGCCACAGGGAAGCACAGATACGCAGTATTTT. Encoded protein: CASSWGPQGSTDTQYF.

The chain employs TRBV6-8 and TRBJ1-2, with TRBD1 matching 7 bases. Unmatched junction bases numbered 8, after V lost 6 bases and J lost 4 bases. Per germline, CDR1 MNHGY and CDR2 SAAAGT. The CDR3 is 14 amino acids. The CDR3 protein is CASSLSGGGYGYTF. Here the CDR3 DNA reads TGTGCCAGCAGCCTATCAGGGGGAGGCTATGGCTACACCTTC.

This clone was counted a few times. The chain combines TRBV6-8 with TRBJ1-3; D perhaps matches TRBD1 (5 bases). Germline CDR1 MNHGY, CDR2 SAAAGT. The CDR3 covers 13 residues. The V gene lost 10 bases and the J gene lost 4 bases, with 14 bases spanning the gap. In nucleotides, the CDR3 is TGTGCCATCAGGGCGTTAACCGGAAACACCATATATTTT. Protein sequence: CAIRALTGNTIYF.

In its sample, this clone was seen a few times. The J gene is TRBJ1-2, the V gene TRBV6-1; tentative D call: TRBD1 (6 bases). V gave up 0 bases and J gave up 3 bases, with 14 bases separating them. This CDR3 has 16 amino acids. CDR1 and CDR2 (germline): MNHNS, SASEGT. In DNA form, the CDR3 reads TGTGCCAGCAGTGAAGCACTAGGGGGGGGCTACTATGGCTACACCTTC. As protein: CASSEALGGGYYGYTF.

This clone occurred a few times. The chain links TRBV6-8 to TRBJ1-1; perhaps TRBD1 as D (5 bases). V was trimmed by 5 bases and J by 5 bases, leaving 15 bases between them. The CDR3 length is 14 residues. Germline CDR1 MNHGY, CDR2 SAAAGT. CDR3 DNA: TGTGCCAGCAGTCTCCGGGGACGTGGGACTGAAGCTTTCTTT. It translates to CASSLRGRGTEAFF.

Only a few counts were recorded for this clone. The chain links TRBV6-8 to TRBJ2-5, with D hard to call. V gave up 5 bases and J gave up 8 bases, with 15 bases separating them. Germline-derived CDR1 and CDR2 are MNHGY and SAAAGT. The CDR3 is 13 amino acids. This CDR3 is CASSVRAGDTQYF. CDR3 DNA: TGTGCCAGCAGTGTTCGGGCCGGAGATACCCAGTACTTC.